This is a list of T cell receptor beta chains from one sample in a study of beta chain features in type 1 diabetes. Assay: immunoSEQ multiplex PCR; the TCRdb copy retains only in-frame clones and omits some. The table shows some 150,000 clones, with roughly a tenth occurring only once. Specimen: central memory CD4+ T cells from blood. The receptors come from a man between 18 and 29 years old in good health. Each CDR3 is given without its conserved first and last residue.

CDR3aa	v_gene
ASSPTGAANQPQH	TRBV18
ASSSMGQGGTEAF	TRBV5-1
ASSPPSAGNTIY	TRBV4-2
ATNQRGVNTEAF	TRBV21-1
ASSNRQGVNGYT	TRBV21-1
ASSFNPPPNVLT	TRBV7-3
AIKSAGTEGTEAF	TRBV10-3
ASSRTPLDEQF	TRBV4-2
ASSWGQEKNIQY	TRBV5-1
ASSPLAGAGETQY	TRBV5-1
ASSRTPQVTQY	TRBV2
ASSPLTGTGNTIY	TRBV2
ASSRSSGGAVDTQY	TRBV7-2
ASRQAGPLETQY	TRBV7-2
ASRGGSEQY	TRBV19
ASSSGTGSQQY	TRBV5-6
AWSANSGDQPQH	TRBV30
ASSRLAGWEETQY	TRBV19
ASSSAGGGTEAF	TRBV7-2
ASSIVADNSPLH	TRBV19
ASSQASGDYNEQF	TRBV4-2
ASSIEGRNTEAF	TRBV19
ASSLGRSSGNTIY	TRBV5-1
ASRMGAPGTGELF	TRBV2
ASSEDRDFAF	TRBV2
ASSLNPWTGESYGYT	TRBV7-3
ASSADRGGGYT	TRBV19
ASSEWSGGNTGELF	TRBV25-1
ASRRRGEETQY	TRBV6-5
ASSPRGQGAIYGYT	TRBV27
ASSPNQGGAEAF	TRBV5-1
ASSRGGLQETQY	TRBV19
ASSFNRDNEQF	TRBV7-2
ASGLVPGDGFT	TRBV12-5
ASSQGTGGGYT	TRBV28
ASTAWEGSSYEQY	TRBV7-9